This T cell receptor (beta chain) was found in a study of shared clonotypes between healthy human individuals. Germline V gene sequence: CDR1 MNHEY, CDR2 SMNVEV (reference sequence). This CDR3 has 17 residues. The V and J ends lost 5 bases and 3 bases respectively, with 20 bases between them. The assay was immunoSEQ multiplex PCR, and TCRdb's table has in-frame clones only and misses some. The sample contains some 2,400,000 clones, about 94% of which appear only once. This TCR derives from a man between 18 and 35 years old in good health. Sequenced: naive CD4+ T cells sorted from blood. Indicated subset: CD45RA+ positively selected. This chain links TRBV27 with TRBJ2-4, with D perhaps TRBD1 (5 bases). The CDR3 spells CASSPLGLGHDKNIQYF. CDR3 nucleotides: TGTGCCAGCAGTCCGCTAGGGTTGGGGCATGACAAAAACATTCAGTACTTC.